The clone carrying this T cell receptor beta chain has more than one count but fewer than ten. Its antigen is currently unknown. Deletions cut 7 bases from V and 8 bases from J, with 12 bases between. CDR3 length equals 12 residues. Germline CDR1 SGDLS, CDR2 YYNGEE. This table comes from immunoSEQ multiplex PCR, and its TCRdb copy is limited to in-frame clones, with some not included. The table includes nearly 85,000 clones, approximately 90% detected once. This entry is derived from a study of glioma-infiltrating T cells after dendritic cell vaccination. As for the study in general: Dendritic cells derived from monocytes and pulsed with autologous tumor lysate formed the vaccine. Study results and caveats: Only a small number of patients had complete blood and tumor samples.

This clonotype originated in a human donor with glioblastoma. The rearrangement links TRBV9 to TRBJ1-4; D ambiguous. The source material was blood, sampled before dendritic cell vaccination. DNA of the CDR3: TGTGCCAGCGGGCCAGAAAGCGAAAAACTGTTTTTT. It yields the protein CASGPESEKLFF.